This is a list of T cell receptor beta chains from one sample in a study of shared clonotypes between healthy human individuals. Here immunoSEQ multiplex PCR was the method, and the copy in TCRdb shows in-frame clones only, minus some. This table holds some 2.1 million clones, about 95% found once. The sequenced sample consisted of naive CD4+ T cells sorted from blood. The receptors derive from a man aged 18 to 29 in good health. CDR3s include the opening cysteine and the closing phenylalanine or tryptophan. Fields, in order: J gene, D gene, V gene, clone size, CDR3 protein, CDR3 DNA. The D gene is left open where the match is weak. Part of the rows lack a size; the others show once, few, many or a class for expanded clones.

j_gene: TRBJ2-7
d_gene: NA
v_gene: TRBV13
abundance: NA
CDR3aa: CASSYDRSSYEQYF
CDR3nt: TGTGCCAGCAGCTACGACAGGAGCTCCTACGAGCAGTACTTC

j_gene: TRBJ2-5
d_gene: TRBD2
v_gene: TRBV2
abundance: NA
CDR3aa: CASSAWTSDETQYF
CDR3nt: TGTGCCAGCAGTGCTTGGACTAGTGATGAGACCCAGTACTTC

j_gene: TRBJ1-4
d_gene: TRBD1
v_gene: TRBV6-5
abundance: NA
CDR3aa: CASSYSGRGKEKLFF
CDR3nt: TGTGCCAGCAGTTACTCGGGCAGGGGGAAAGAAAAACTGTTTTTT

j_gene: TRBJ1-2
d_gene: TRBD1
v_gene: TRBV19
abundance: NA
CDR3aa: CASSMVGQGREGYTF
CDR3nt: TGTGCCAGTAGTATGGTGGGACAGGGCCGGGAAGGCTACACCTTC

j_gene: TRBJ2-1
d_gene: NA
v_gene: TRBV7-9
abundance: NA
CDR3aa: CASSPPPGYNEQFF
CDR3nt: TGTGCCAGCAGCCCCCCCCCGGGGTACAATGAGCAGTTCTTC

j_gene: TRBJ1-1
d_gene: TRBD1
v_gene: TRBV29-1
abundance: NA
CDR3aa: CSARTGGTMNTEAFF
CDR3nt: TGCAGCGCTAGGACAGGGGGGACGATGAACACTGAAGCTTTCTTT

j_gene: TRBJ1-2
d_gene: NA
v_gene: TRBV28
abundance: NA
CDR3aa: CASSFLPGGNYGYTF
CDR3nt: TGTGCCAGCAGTTTCCTGCCGGGAGGGAACTATGGCTACACCTTC

j_gene: TRBJ2-7
d_gene: NA
v_gene: TRBV6-5
abundance: NA
CDR3aa: CASSRGNYEQYF
CDR3nt: TGTGCCAGCAGCCGCGGTAATTACGAGCAGTACTTC

j_gene: TRBJ2-2
d_gene: TRBD1
v_gene: TRBV7-2
abundance: NA
CDR3aa: CASSRGQANGELFF
CDR3nt: TGTGCCAGCAGCCGAGGACAGGCCAACGGGGAGCTGTTTTTT

j_gene: TRBJ2-7
d_gene: NA
v_gene: TRBV27
abundance: NA
CDR3aa: CASSLSRGPRTYEQYF
CDR3nt: TGTGCCAGCAGTTTATCGAGGGGCCCCCGGACCTACGAGCAGTACTTC

j_gene: TRBJ1-2
d_gene: NA
v_gene: TRBV6-5
abundance: NA
CDR3aa: CASSQDSLGEGYTF
CDR3nt: TGTGCCAGCAGCCAGGACAGTCTAGGGGAGGGCTACACCTTC

j_gene: TRBJ1-3
d_gene: TRBD1
v_gene: TRBV11-1
abundance: NA
CDR3aa: CARKKTGQPSGNTIYF
CDR3nt: TGTGCCAGGAAGAAGACAGGGCAACCCTCTGGAAACACCATATATTTT

j_gene: TRBJ2-5
d_gene: TRBD2
v_gene: TRBV30
abundance: NA
CDR3aa: CAWSVGLAGNQETQYF
CDR3nt: TGTGCCTGGAGTGTAGGCCTAGCGGGAAACCAAGAGACCCAGTACTTC

j_gene: TRBJ1-1
d_gene: NA
v_gene: TRBV12-5
abundance: NA
CDR3aa: CASVRTTEAFF
CDR3nt: TGTGCTAGTGTTAGGACCACTGAAGCTTTCTTT

j_gene: TRBJ1-4
d_gene: NA
v_gene: TRBV27
abundance: NA
CDR3aa: CASSRDRRGGEVREKLFF
CDR3nt: TGTGCCAGCAGTCGAGACCGTCGGGGGGGCGAAGTGCGCGAAAAACTGTTTTTT

j_gene: TRBJ2-3
d_gene: NA
v_gene: TRBV10-3
abundance: NA
CDR3aa: CAISGTLSTDTQYF
CDR3nt: TGTGCCATCAGCGGGACTCTTAGCACAGATACGCAGTATTTT

j_gene: TRBJ1-2
d_gene: NA
v_gene: TRBV27
abundance: NA
CDR3aa: CASAGQGIGYGYTF
CDR3nt: TGTGCCAGCGCCGGGCAGGGTATCGGCTATGGCTACACCTTC

j_gene: TRBJ1-2
d_gene: NA
v_gene: TRBV6-1
abundance: NA
CDR3aa: CASSGGERHRGYTF
CDR3nt: TGTGCCAGCAGTGGCGGGGAACGGCACAGGGGCTACACCTTC

j_gene: TRBJ2-1
d_gene: TRBD2
v_gene: TRBV6-6
abundance: NA
CDR3aa: CASSPGLAGGRNEQFF
CDR3nt: TGTGCCAGCAGTCCCGGACTAGCGGGAGGACGAAATGAGCAGTTCTTC

j_gene: TRBJ2-1
d_gene: TRBD2
v_gene: TRBV6-5
abundance: NA
CDR3aa: CASSSLTSGEQFF
CDR3nt: TGTGCCAGCAGTTCCCTAACTAGCGGTGAGCAGTTCTTC

j_gene: TRBJ1-2
d_gene: TRBD1
v_gene: TRBV5-6
abundance: NA
CDR3aa: CASSLRDRAIYTF
CDR3nt: TGTGCCAGCAGCTTGAGGGACAGGGCAATCTACACCTTC

j_gene: TRBJ1-4
d_gene: TRBD1
v_gene: TRBV28
abundance: NA
CDR3aa: CASSLIRGGKLFF
CDR3nt: TGTGCCAGCAGTTTGATCAGGGGGGGAAAACTGTTTTTT

j_gene: TRBJ2-7
d_gene: NA
v_gene: TRBV6-1
abundance: NA
CDR3aa: CASSLDFSFYEQYF
CDR3nt: TGTGCCAGCAGCCTGGACTTCTCCTTCTACGAGCAGTACTTC

j_gene: TRBJ1-2
d_gene: NA
v_gene: TRBV20-1
abundance: NA
CDR3aa: CSANSGYGYTF
CDR3nt: TGCAGTGCTAATTCGGGGTATGGCTACACCTTC

j_gene: TRBJ2-5
d_gene: TRBD2
v_gene: TRBV6-6
abundance: NA
CDR3aa: CASSYSERGPQETQYF
CDR3nt: TGTGCCAGCAGTTACTCGGAGCGGGGGCCCCAAGAGACCCAGTACTTC

j_gene: TRBJ2-3
d_gene: TRBD2
v_gene: TRBV5-1
abundance: few
CDR3aa: CASSLFAGVDTQYF
CDR3nt: TGCGCCAGCAGCTTGTTTGCGGGAGTCGATACGCAGTATTTT

j_gene: TRBJ2-2
d_gene: TRBD1
v_gene: TRBV11-2
abundance: NA
CDR3aa: CASSADRGLAGELFF
CDR3nt: TGTGCCAGCAGCGCCGACAGGGGACTGGCCGGGGAGCTGTTTTTT

j_gene: TRBJ2-7
d_gene: NA
v_gene: TRBV5-6
abundance: once
CDR3aa: CASSFYQGSYEQYF
CDR3nt: TGTGCCAGCAGCTTCTACCAGGGGTCCTACGAGCAGTACTTC

j_gene: TRBJ2-4
d_gene: NA
v_gene: TRBV11-2
abundance: NA
CDR3aa: CASSFSQTLAKNIQYF
CDR3nt: TGTGCCAGCAGCTTCTCCCAGACGCTAGCCAAAAACATTCAGTACTTC

j_gene: TRBJ2-7
d_gene: TRBD1
v_gene: TRBV7-2
abundance: once
CDR3aa: CASSLGDRAEQYF
CDR3nt: TGTGCCAGCAGCTTGGGGGACAGGGCCGAGCAGTACTTC

j_gene: TRBJ1-2
d_gene: TRBD1
v_gene: TRBV5-8
abundance: NA
CDR3aa: CASSRGGRDRGLNYGYTF
CDR3nt: TGTGCCAGCAGCCGAGGCGGCCGGGACAGGGGGCTAAATTATGGCTACACCTTC

j_gene: TRBJ1-5
d_gene: NA
v_gene: TRBV10-3
abundance: NA
CDR3aa: CAISGIPGAGQPQHF
CDR3nt: TGTGCCATCAGTGGTATTCCGGGGGCCGGTCAGCCCCAGCATTTT

j_gene: TRBJ2-7
d_gene: NA
v_gene: TRBV10-3
abundance: NA
CDR3aa: CAISGGDSYEQYF
CDR3nt: TGTGCCATCAGTGGCGGAGATTCCTACGAGCAGTACTTC

j_gene: TRBJ2-1
d_gene: NA
v_gene: TRBV7-9
abundance: NA
CDR3aa: CASSPGSEQFF
CDR3nt: TGTGCCAGCAGCCCGGGATCTGAGCAGTTCTTC

j_gene: TRBJ2-5
d_gene: TRBD1
v_gene: TRBV5-8
abundance: NA
CDR3aa: CASSPRTGEETQYF
CDR3nt: TGTGCCAGCAGCCCCCGGACAGGGGAGGAGACCCAGTACTTC

j_gene: TRBJ2-2
d_gene: NA
v_gene: TRBV2
abundance: NA
CDR3aa: CASSPSKSSGQAGGELFF
CDR3nt: TGTGCCAGCAGTCCATCTAAGAGCAGCGGTCAAGCCGGCGGGGAGCTGTTTTTT